This is a list of T cell receptor beta chains from one sample in a study of CD8+CD57+ T cells in acquired aplastic anemia. TCRdb fed the reads into MiXCR, producing one record per CDR3 protein. The table includes roughly 170,000 distinct CDR3 sequences, just under 65% detected once. Sequencing was carried out using sorted CD4+, CD8+, or CD8+CD57+ T cells (not recorded which) from PBMCs. These TCRs come from a human donor in good health. CDR3s leave out the opening cysteine and the closing phenylalanine or tryptophan. A clone size is listed for some rows: how often the clone was seen (once, few, many), or a class if it is expanded.

v_call	clone_size	j_call	cdr3_aa
TRBV7-9	NA	TRBJ1-2	ASSSGGQADYGYT
TRBV2	many	TRBJ2-5	ASRDKTGFETQY
TRBV15	NA	TRBJ2-7	ATSRDSILEGGAA
TRBV2	NA	TRBJ2-2	ASRHPGLAGGMGTGELF
TRBV15	NA	TRBJ2-1	ATSRDRSYNEQF
TRBV6-2/TRBV6-3	NA	TRBJ2-3	ASSYSGSGMGDTQY
TRBV5-8	once	TRBJ2-2	ASSLALDTGELF
TRBV20-1	few	TRBJ2-1	SAGGANSEQF
TRBV20-1	NA	TRBJ1-2	SANYGYT
TRBV24-1	NA	TRBJ1-2	ATSDRQPGQGYGYT
TRBV7-8	NA	TRBJ2-1	ASSSLLGSYNEQF
TRBV27	many	TRBJ2-7	ASSLSSGRLYEQY
TRBV7-8	many	TRBJ2-2	ASSLGTDTGELF
TRBV9	NA	TRBJ2-7	ASSVGLAGIKEQY
TRBV10-1	NA	TRBJ1-1	ASSEEAMSTEAF
TRBV27	NA	TRBJ2-1	ASTPGLAGVYEQF
TRBV20-1	NA	TRBJ1-1	SARDYQGKNTEAF
TRBV20-1	NA	TRBJ1-1	SAADSLNTEAF
TRBV19	NA	TRBJ1-4	ASSIRTGRTVEKLF
TRBV20-1	NA	TRBJ1-2	SARDGTGMGGYT
TRBV20-1	NA	TRBJ2-1	SAASGSFAYNEQF
TRBV24-1	few	TRBJ2-7	ATSPGTGSYEQY
TRBV15	once	TRBJ2-7	ATSVGLAGSYEQY
TRBV10-3	few	TRBJ2-3	ATLGTGTSTDTQY
TRBV6-2/TRBV6-3	NA	TRBJ1-2	ASSYSPRERGYT
TRBV5-1	once	TRBJ1-1	ASSSSSGGAEAF
TRBV6-5	many	TRBJ1-1	ASRGQLNTEAF
TRBV7-9	NA	TRBJ2-7	ASSLEASTYEQY
TRBV12-3/TRBV12-4	once	TRBJ2-3	ASSRDLNTQY
TRBV24-1	once	TRBJ2-7	ASRPYRADEQY
TRBV12-3/TRBV12-4	once	TRBJ1-5	ASSYNGH
TRBV9	once	TRBJ2-1	ASSVGGTWDYNEQF
TRBV10-3	NA	TRBJ1-1	AIRTRQGGTEAF
TRBV15	NA	TRBJ1-6	ATSSHRNSPLH
TRBV6-6	many	TRBJ2-1	ASSYSRFYEQF
TRBV7-2	NA	TRBJ2-3	ASSSTSGGTDTQY
TRBV19	NA	TRBJ1-5	ASRGDRVSNQPQH
TRBV2	once	TRBJ1-3	ASSQPDRGGNTIY
TRBV2	many	TRBJ2-7	ASSEVFDWTYEQY
TRBV7-2	NA	TRBJ2-7	ASSLDGTRLSYEQY
TRBV9	NA	TRBJ2-6	ASSVWGSSGANVLT
TRBV20-1	once	TRBJ1-2	SARARGAGPYGYT
TRBV5-1	few	TRBJ2-3	ASRGTSTDTQY
TRBV24-1	NA	TRBJ1-2	ATSDLLRNYGYT
TRBV7-2	NA	NA	ASSQRQGSYNEQF
TRBV20-1	NA	TRBJ2-7	SARGAIRDRSSYEQY
TRBV25-1	NA	TRBJ1-2	ASSREGSSYGYA
TRBV10-3	few	TRBJ2-5	AIKSQGGTETQY
TRBV6-1	few	TRBJ1-3	ASSEGSSGNTIY
TRBV24-1	NA	TRBJ2-7	ATSDLLEPYEQY
TRBV10-3	NA	TRBJ1-1	AISGTGNTEAF
TRBV19	few	TRBJ2-3	ASSKASTDTQY
TRBV7-9	NA	TRBJ2-1	ASRTTPGPSYNEQF
TRBV6-5	NA	TRBJ1-2	ASSYGGAGGYT
TRBV5-1	NA	TRBJ1-4	ASSLGQGLEKLF